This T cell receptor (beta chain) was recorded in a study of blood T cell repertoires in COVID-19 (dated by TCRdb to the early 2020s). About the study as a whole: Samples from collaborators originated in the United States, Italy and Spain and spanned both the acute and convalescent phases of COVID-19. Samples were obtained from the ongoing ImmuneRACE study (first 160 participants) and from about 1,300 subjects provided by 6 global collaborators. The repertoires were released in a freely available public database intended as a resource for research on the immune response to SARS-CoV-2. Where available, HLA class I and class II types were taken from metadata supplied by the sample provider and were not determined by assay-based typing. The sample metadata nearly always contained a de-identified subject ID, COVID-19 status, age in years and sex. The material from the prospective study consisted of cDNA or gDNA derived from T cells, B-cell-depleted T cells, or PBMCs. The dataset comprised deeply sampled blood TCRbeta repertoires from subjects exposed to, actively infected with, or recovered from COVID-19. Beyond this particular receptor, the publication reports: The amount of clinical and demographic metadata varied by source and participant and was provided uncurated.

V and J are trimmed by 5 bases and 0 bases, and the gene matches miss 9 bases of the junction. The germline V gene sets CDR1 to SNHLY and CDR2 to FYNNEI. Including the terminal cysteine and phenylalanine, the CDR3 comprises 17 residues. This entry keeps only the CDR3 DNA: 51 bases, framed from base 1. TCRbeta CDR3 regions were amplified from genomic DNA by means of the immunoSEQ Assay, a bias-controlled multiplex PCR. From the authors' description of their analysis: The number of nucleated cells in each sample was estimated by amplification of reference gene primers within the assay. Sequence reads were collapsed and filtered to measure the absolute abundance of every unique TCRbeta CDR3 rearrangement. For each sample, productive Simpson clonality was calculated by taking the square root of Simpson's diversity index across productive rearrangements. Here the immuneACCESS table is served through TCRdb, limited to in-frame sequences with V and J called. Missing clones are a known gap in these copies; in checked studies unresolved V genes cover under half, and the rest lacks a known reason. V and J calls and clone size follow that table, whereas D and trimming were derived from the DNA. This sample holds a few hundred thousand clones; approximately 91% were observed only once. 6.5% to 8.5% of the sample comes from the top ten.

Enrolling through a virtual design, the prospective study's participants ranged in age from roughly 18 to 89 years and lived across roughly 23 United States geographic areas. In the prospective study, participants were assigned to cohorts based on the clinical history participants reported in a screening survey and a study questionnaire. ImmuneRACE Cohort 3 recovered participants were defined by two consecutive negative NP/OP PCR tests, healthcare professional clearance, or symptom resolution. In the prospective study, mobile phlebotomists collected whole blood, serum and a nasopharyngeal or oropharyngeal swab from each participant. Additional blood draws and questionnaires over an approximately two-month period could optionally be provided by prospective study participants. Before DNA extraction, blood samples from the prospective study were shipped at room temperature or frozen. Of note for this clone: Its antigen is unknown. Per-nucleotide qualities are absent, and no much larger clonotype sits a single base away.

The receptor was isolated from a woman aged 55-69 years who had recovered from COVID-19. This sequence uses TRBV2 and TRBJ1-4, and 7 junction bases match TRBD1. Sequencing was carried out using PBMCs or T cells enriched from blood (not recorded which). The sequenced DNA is TGTGCCAGCAGTCCGGACAGGATCCTTTCAACTAATGAAAAACTGTTTTTT. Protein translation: CASSPDRILSTNEKLFF.